This entry lists 21 T cell receptor beta chains sequenced from one sample in a study of blood T cell repertoires in COVID-19. The assay was immunoSEQ multiplex PCR, and TCRdb's table has in-frame clones only and misses some. The table records 230,000 or so clones, around 84% of them present only once. Sequenced: PBMCs or T cells enriched from blood (not recorded which). These receptor sequences come from a woman aged 45-65 years who had been exposed to COVID-19.

The chain couples TRBV2 to TRBJ1-1; D might be TRBD1 (6 bases). The germline V gene encodes CDR1 SNHLY and CDR2 FYNNEI. This CDR3 has 14 amino acids. Trimming left V 8 bases short and J 0 bases short, with 13 bases between. The CDR3: CASRPDSLNTEAFF. Written as DNA, the CDR3 is TGTGCCAGCCGGCCGGACAGCTTGAACACTGAAGCTTTCTTT.

The chain carries TRBV5-1 and TRBJ2-2, with D maybe TRBD2 (5 bases). Trimming shortened V by 4 bases and J by 5 bases, and 12 bases separated the two germline ends. The germline CDR1 and CDR2 sequences are SGHRS and YFSETQ. The CDR3 spans 14 residues. CDR3 sequence (DNA): TGCGCCAGCAGCGCGGCCCGAGGGACCGGGGAGCTGTTTTTT. Its translation: CASSAARGTGELFF.

The V call is TRBV25-1, the J call TRBJ2-7, with 10 bases fitting TRBD1. This CDR3 is built from 17 residues. Germline CDR1 MGHDK, CDR2 SYGVNS. V lost 3 bases and J lost 4; bases outside the gene matches: 12. In DNA form, the CDR3 reads TGTGCCAGCAGTGACCAGAACCCGGGACAGGGGCCGTACGAGCAGTACTTC. This sequence encodes CASSDQNPGQGPYEQYF.

The chain uses TRBV28 and TRBJ1-2; D is unclear. Germline CDR1 is MDHEN and CDR2 is SYDVKM. This CDR3 contains 15 residues. The germline V and J ends were trimmed by 6 bases and 7 bases, with 21 bases remaining between them. The CDR3 loop reads CASRVGGSRMGGYTF. The CDR3 DNA is TGTGCCAGCAGGGTAGGAGGCAGTCGTATGGGTGGCTACACCTTC.

In its sample, this clone was seen a few times. This chain uses TRBV19 with TRBJ2-7; D is possibly TRBD2 (6 bases). This CDR3 is 13 amino acids long. Germline-derived CDR1 and CDR2 are LNHDA and SQIVND (reference sequence). V gave up 10 bases and J gave up 0 bases, with 13 bases separating them. The CDR3 here is CATRRESSYEQYF. CDR3 nucleotides: TGTGCCACCCGGAGGGAGTCCTCCTACGAGCAGTACTTC.

CDR3: CASSPGEGWGYTF. In nucleotides, the CDR3 is TGTGCCAGCTCACCGGGCGAGGGCTGGGGCTACACCTTC. The V and J genes are TRBV18 and TRBJ1-2; D is ambiguous. V lost 3 bases and J 8 bases, leaving 13 bases between the germline ends. The CDR3 runs 13 residues. Germline CDR1 is KGHSH and CDR2 is LQKENI.

This clone was counted between two and nine times. This sequence joins TRBV18 and TRBJ1-1; TRBD1 might be the D (5 bases). CDR1 and CDR2 from the germline V gene are KGHSH and LQKENI. V was clipped by 4 bases and J by 3 bases, with 9 bases between them. The length of the CDR3 is 13 residues. The CDR3 loop is CASSREGYTEAFF. The CDR3 DNA reads as TGTGCCAGCTCACGGGAGGGGTACACTGAAGCTTTCTTT.

V and J are TRBV10-3 and TRBJ1-3, with 8 bases identical to TRBD1. The CDR3 sequence is 15 residues long. CDR1 and CDR2 from the germline V gene are ENHRY and SYGVKD. Germline trimming cut 2 bases from V and 4 bases from J; bases unmatched to any gene: 4. CDR3 sequence reads: CAISENWTGGNTIYF. CDR3 bases: TGTGCCATCAGTGAGAACTGGACAGGGGGAAACACCATATATTTT.

There are a few counts of this clone. This chain uses TRBV15 with TRBJ2-7, with 7 bases that match TRBD2. This CDR3 region has 16 residues. Germline CDR1 and CDR2: LNHNV and YYDKDF (reference sequence). The V and J ends lost 0 bases and 3 bases, in that order; junction bases with no gene match: 8. The CDR3 DNA sequence: TGTGCCACCAGCAGAGATCGGGCTAGCGGAGTCTACGAGCAGTACTTC. This sequence encodes CATSRDRASGVYEQYF.

The rearrangement joins TRBV7-2 to TRBJ1-2; 8 bases line up with TRBD1. Germline V lookup: CDR1 SGHTA, CDR2 FQGNSA. CDR3 length: 16 residues. V lost 5 bases and J lost 4; bases outside the gene matches: 12. The CDR3 DNA is TGTGCCAGCAGCGTGACTCAGACAGGGGCTCCCTATGGCTACACCTTC. It yields the protein CASSVTQTGAPYGYTF.

The V call is TRBV6-1, the J call TRBJ2-3, with TRBD2 as a possible D gene (5 bases). Germline CDR1 and CDR2: MNHNS and SASEGT. The V end was cut by 4 bases, the J end by 0 bases, with 14 bases between. The CDR3 totals 16 residues. This CDR3 is CASSGLRRTSTDTQYF. Written as DNA, the CDR3 is TGTGCCAGCAGTGGGCTTAGACGGACTAGCACAGATACGCAGTATTTT.

The chain couples TRBV4-1 to TRBJ1-3; TRBD1 aligns across 7 bases. The germline CDR1 and CDR2 sequences are MGHRA and YSYEKL. The CDR3 sequence is 16 residues long. V dropped 2 bases and J dropped 8; count of bases not matched to a gene: 12. DNA of the CDR3: TGCGCCAGCAGCCAACTTACGACAGGGTTACGCGACACCATATATTTT. It codes for CASSQLTTGLRDTIYF.

The chain uses TRBV5-1 and TRBJ2-5, with D unclear. Trimming removed 4 bases at V and 4 bases at J, with 8 bases between. This CDR3 region has 12 residues. Germline lookup yields CDR1 SGHRS and CDR2 YFSETQ. CDR3 DNA sequence: TGCGCCAGCAGCCTGCTGGCAGAGACCCAGTACTTC. Protein product: CASSLLAETQYF.

This rearrangement joins TRBV10-3 to TRBJ1-5; D is ambiguous. This CDR3 region has 15 residues. Deletions cut 3 bases from V and 7 bases from J, with 16 bases between. Germline-derived CDR1 and CDR2 are ENHRY and SYGVKD. Here the CDR3 DNA reads TGTGCCATCAGTGATCCCTCGGTCCCTCGGCAGCCCCAGCATTTT. Translating gives CAISDPSVPRQPQHF.

The CDR3 loop is CASSFTSGGAGAKNIQYF. Written as DNA, the CDR3 is TGTGCCAGCAGCTTTACTAGCGGGGGGGCCGGAGCCAAAAACATTCAGTACTTC. J is TRBJ2-4 and V is TRBV7-2, with 13 bases that match TRBD2. Germline loops: CDR1 SGHTA, CDR2 FQGNSA. The CDR3 contains 18 residues. With 3 bases clipped from V and 0 bases from J, the junction kept 5 bases outside the gene matches.

The chain combines TRBV6-5 with TRBJ1-1, with D unclear. The CDR3 spans 13 residues. Trimming removed 7 bases at V and 3 bases at J, with 12 bases between. Germline CDR1 reads MNHEY; CDR2 reads SVGAGI. CDR3 nucleotide sequence: TGTGCCAGCACCCTAGGCCGGGACACTGAAGCTTTCTTT. Translation gives CASTLGRDTEAFF.

This chain uses TRBV6-1 with TRBJ1-6, with TRBD1 identical over 11 bases. The CDR3 totals 15 residues. J was trimmed by 10 bases and V by 2 bases; bases with no gene match: 4. The V gene's germline CDR1 is MNHNS and CDR2 SASEGT. The CDR3 here is CASSERGTGGSPLHF. The CDR3 DNA follows: TGTGCCAGCAGTGAAAGGGGGACAGGGGGGTCACCCCTCCACTTT.

This clone is a singleton in its sample. The chain has TRBV12-5 and TRBJ1-2, with 8 bases that match TRBD1. Germline V gives CDR1 LGHNT, CDR2 FRNRAP. CDR3 size: 15 residues. V shed 4 bases, J shed 5 bases, and the junction held 9 bases outside the gene matches. Here the CDR3 reads CASGSGQGAVYGYTF. CDR3 coding DNA: TGTGCTAGTGGTTCCGGACAGGGCGCAGTTTATGGCTACACCTTC.

J is TRBJ1-4 and V is TRBV7-2; 9 bases map to TRBD1. The germline V gene has CDR1 SGHTA and CDR2 FQGNSA. This CDR3 comprises 17 residues. Trimming took 5 bases from V and 3 from J; bases not matched to a gene: 10. The CDR3 DNA follows: TGTGCCAGCAGCGGCTGGGACAGGGAATCGTCTAATGAAAAACTGTTTTTT. It codes for CASSGWDRESSNEKLFF.

For the CDR3, the DNA is TGTGCCAGCAGCTTGGCCAACCAGGGGGCCTATGGCTACACCTTC. Its protein is CASSLANQGAYGYTF. The V gene is TRBV5-6, the J gene TRBJ1-2; 8 bases fit TRBD1. V trimming: 0 bases; J trimming: 4 bases; junction bases outside the gene matches: 5. The CDR3 loop spans 15 amino acids. CDR1 SGHDT and CDR2 YYEEEE come from the germline V gene.

This clone has just a few counts. V usage is TRBV6-5 and J usage is TRBJ2-1; D is perhaps TRBD2 (5 bases). Germline values: CDR1 MNHEY, CDR2 SVGAGI. V was clipped by 0 bases and J by 5 bases, with 11 bases between them. The length of the CDR3 is 15 residues. The CDR3 loop reads CASSYSSAGDNEQFF. The CDR3 bases are TGTGCCAGCAGTTACTCGAGTGCCGGGGACAATGAGCAGTTCTTC.